This T cell receptor beta chain appears in the sequencing data of a study of regulatory T cells in long-lasting Graves disease. Study-wide background: Graves' patients, diagnosed recently, had received antithyroid drugs under 3 months.

This clonotype has at least ten counts. What it binds is not known. Broader study findings: Small numbers of samples may have cut accuracy.

The CDR3 totals 13 residues. Per germline, CDR1 SEHNR and CDR2 FQNEAQ (reference sequence). The V segment lost 5 bases and the J segment 5 bases; nucleotides outside the gene matches: 5. Time point described: newly diagnosed GD, antithyroid drugs for less than 3 months. The TCR library was made from RNA extracted from PBMCs. The diagnosis of Graves' disease used American Thyroid Association guidelines. Sequencing libraries for TCR beta were prepared with iRepertoire HTBI primers and Arm-PCR of CDR3 regions. TCRdb used MiXCR to reprocess the multiplex PCR reads, holding one entry per CDR3 protein. Of hundreds of thousands of distinct CDR3 sequences listed, approximately 12% are singletons. Another study also made use of these data, one on T cells in Graves' hyperthyroidism and ophthalmopathy. That report adds: Classification by a 13 V-J model distinguished ophthalmopathy from stable hyperthyroidism.

The material was peripheral blood mononuclear cells (PBMCs), obtained at new diagnosis, from a patient treated with antithyroid drugs. The V and J genes are TRBV7-9 and TRBJ2-5; 7 nucleotides agree with TRBD2. This sequence was found in a man aged 30-40 years with Graves disease. The CDR3 DNA reads TGTGCCAGCAGCACTAGCGTAGGGGAGACCCAGTACTTC. Amino acid sequence: CASSTSVGETQYF.